This TCR beta chain was obtained from a study of cytomegalovirus exposure and HLA in healthy donors (dated by TCRdb to about 2017). Notes on the research overall: An earlier analysis of approximately 600 of the donors reported about 290 Gb of sequence data and roughly 110 million unique TCR beta sequences from about 180 million T cells. The study aimed to test whether cataloging public T cell receptors could reveal signatures of past pathogen exposure. Every discovery cohort repertoire had been produced on one sequencing platform. A later genetic analysis used genome-wide SNP genotypes for about 65% of the roughly 700 donors, treating that subset as a discovery cohort. Among roughly 400 genotyped donors of the cohort, an average of roughly 230,000 unique TCR beta nucleotide sequences was sequenced per donor, of which roughly 17% were non-productive. Using immunosequencing, the study profiled T cell repertoires from 666 subjects and related those repertoires to cytomegalovirus serostatus. About 300 gigabases of sequencing data and tens of millions of unique TCR sequences were included in an early release covering 550 to 800 HLA-typed donors. The genetic ancestry cluster associated with self-reported Caucasian donors included about 84% of the 350 to 500 genotyped donors. Both class I and class II loci were covered by HLA typing, at four-digit resolution. The number of typed donors differed by locus: 629-630 for A, B, C, DRB1 and DQB1; some 540 for DQA1; around 580 for DPA1; and 400 to 480 for DPB1. Donor age, sex, ethnicity and CMV serostatus were compiled together with the repertoire data. High-throughput TCR immunosequencing, statistical association of individual TCRs with disease status, and machine learning were combined to predict cytomegalovirus infection status. Rather than drawing on any new phenotypic data, the later analysis identified candidate immune exposures from TCR beta sequences and the way those sequences occurred across donors. In addition to the first cohort of approximately 650 subjects, a separate validation cohort of 120 different subjects was used. To study patterns of TCR occurrence, a later analysis re-analyzed previously published TCR beta repertoires from several hundred donors and added high-resolution HLA genotyping. An earlier analysis of around 540 of the donors applied high-throughput TCR beta sequencing to assess whether each TCR beta V gene segment acted as functional or pseudogenic. Four to six DR-DQ haplotypes were handled as single units for association and clustering, since linkage in the cohort was strong.

The cohort was made up of approximately 700 healthy bone marrow donors. Cohort members were all nominally healthy when sampled, although unrecorded immune exposures were likely present. The donor tested CMV seronegative, placing the donor among the 350 or so seronegative members of the cohort. A peripheral blood sample was provided by each donor, and peripheral blood mononuclear cells were used for TCR beta sequencing. The Qiagen DNeasy Blood Extraction Kit was used to extract genomic DNA from the blood cell samples. Library method: the immunoSEQ multiplex PCR assay. For the multiplex PCR, a mixture combining 60 forward primers for TCR Vbeta segments and 13 reverse primers for TCR Jbeta segments was used. A multiplex PCR assay on genomic DNA amplified the CDR3 region of rearranged TCR beta genes. The amplified TCR beta libraries were sequenced on the Illumina HiSeq System as 87-base-pair reads. The original methods were these. Across the roughly 700 repertoires, a later analysis counted about 81 million unique TCR beta chains, roughly 11 million of which were shared by at least two donors. To remove PCR and sequencing errors, raw reads were error-corrected and collapsed into unique sequences using a nearest-neighbor algorithm that merged closely related sequences. Alignment of CDR3 sequences to IMGT reference sequences was used to assign V, D and J gene segments. For a sequence to be retained, a match of at least six nucleotides to both a V gene segment and a J gene segment was required. A rearrangement counted as productive if the CDR3 had no stop codons and remained in frame with V and J, and every other rearrangement counted as non-productive. Following IMGT convention, CDR3 was defined as the stretch from the second conserved V-encoded cysteine up to the conserved J-encoded phenylalanine. The earlier analysis of about 530 of the donors excluded any sequence lacking an unambiguous match to a single V gene segment. An earlier analysis of just under 600 of the donors called V segments functional above 56.7% productive rearrangements and segregating when the between-donor standard deviation exceeded 5%. A statistical classification framework was developed to diagnose cytomegalovirus status using the catalog of TCR beta chain sequences. In a later analysis, TCR nucleotide sequences were compared against IMGT/GENE-DB human TR gene sequences so that V and J genes could be assigned. The TCRdist pipeline was used in a later analysis to assign CDR3 sequences and most-parsimonious VDJ recombination scenarios. In a later analysis, each TCR beta chain was defined by its CDR3 amino acid sequence together with its V-gene family, and reads lacking a unique V-gene family were excluded. In a later analysis, 550 to 650 highly shared, low-generation-probability nucleotide sequences were removed to address suspected cross-contamination and a sequencing artifact. A later analysis calculated a clonal expansion index for each public chain from normalized within-repertoire ranks of inferred template counts. A later analysis computed generation probabilities with a VDJ recombination model fitted to out-of-frame rearrangements, and checked the results against IGoR. Hypergeometric tests were used in a later analysis to score TCR-TCR, TCR-HLA and TCR-CMV co-occurrence, with a repertoire-size bias correction applied to the TCR pairs. In a later analysis, false discovery rates were estimated by permuting HLA or CMV assignments 20 times. In a later analysis, co-occurring TCRs were grouped using DBSCAN, with TCRdist sequence similarity added in when clustering inside HLA-allele-positive subsets. Co-occurrence clustering excluded repertoires with fewer than 30,000 or more than 120,000 public chains, plus five with anomalous nucleotide sharing. TCRdb took this table from immuneACCESS and kept in-frame rearrangements with V and J called. Such tables lack part of the clones; where checked against another copy, unresolved V genes explain under half of the gap, and the rest is unexplained. That table furnishes V, J and clone size, whereas the DNA furnished D and trimming. The table for this sample lists 110,000 to 150,000 clones; approximately 80% of them were counted only once. Roughly 4.6% of the sample belongs to the ten largest clones.

With regard to this clone: It lacks a known antigen. Base-call qualities are not available, and no considerably larger clone is one nucleotide away.

Here is what the overall study found, with its caveats: The only immune exposure information available for the cohort was CMV serostatus. It was suggested by the authors that the approach could potentially be generalized to other disease states and immunological phenotypes. In the study, roughly 160 TCR beta chains were listed as associated with cytomegalovirus. When HLA alleles, especially DR and DQ, strongly co-occurred, TCR associations were difficult to assign to individual alleles. Correlated functional status among segregating V segments might reflect linkage disequilibrium, but an unknown experimental factor could not be ruled out. The presence/absence analyses assumed that sequencing depth was roughly uniform across donors, and that assumption may not be true. A further reported finding was that TCR beta sequences accurately predicted the HLA-A and HLA-B alleles for most subjects in the first cohort. V-gene and J-gene trimming of TCR beta chains was associated with a missense DCLRE1C variant in a later genetic analysis, and the association was replicated in an independent cohort. Specific HLA alleles were associated with around 18,000 TCR beta sequences at a false discovery rate of 0.05 in a later analysis. Several of the top co-occurrence clusters appeared to be linked to parvovirus B19, influenza, CMV and Epstein-Barr virus, according to a later analysis. According to a later analysis, TCR association rates differed among HLA loci, with DRB1 alleles showing the most associated TCRs and HLA-C alleles showing the fewest. Because HLA typing was unavailable for some donors at each locus, only the typed subset was used in association tests. The classifier was reported to diagnose cytomegalovirus status with high specificity and sensitivity in both the original cohort and the validation cohort. According to a later genetic analysis, donors in an Asian-associated ancestry cluster had fewer N-insertions in productive TCRs than the approximately 610-donor mean. The cohort was sequenced for TCR beta chains only, and without alpha or paired-chain data the features that could be detected were limited. Because counts were too low, roughly 18 rarely observed V segments, including chromosome 9 orphons, were left out of the earlier analysis of approximately 500 of the donors. Compared with equally common non-associated chains, HLA-associated TCR beta chains in a later analysis were more clonally expanded and had lower generation probabilities. In an earlier analysis of about 600 of the donors, most TCR beta V segments appeared in productive rearrangements about 90% or about 30% of the time, broadly matching IMGT annotations. In vitro tests confirmed that a few of the cytomegalovirus-associated TCR beta chains recognize cytomegalovirus antigens. A group of highly shared sequence variants was considered likely to be a technical artifact of the sequencing pipeline. Most TCR sequences were observed very rarely across donors, whereas some public TCRs were present in many individuals. Some IMGT-functional V segments, including TRBV6-2 and TRBV6-3, could not be distinguished by the 87-base-pair reads and were therefore excluded. According to a later analysis, most CMV-associated TCR beta chains appeared to be HLA-restricted, and the HLA associations seemed to be driven largely by CMV exposure.

CDR1 and CDR2, per the germline V gene, are SNHLY and FYNNEI. Taken from cysteine to phenylalanine, the CDR3 has 16 residues. Only the CDR3 region is kept as DNA, spanning 48 bases read in frame from base 1. Trimming costs V 6 bases and J 2 bases, and their ends lie 16 bases apart. The chain links TRBV2 with TRBJ1-4; confidence is insufficient to name the D gene. What was sequenced was PBMCs. The sequence was obtained from a woman aged 50 to 60 in good health and CMV-seronegative. The sequenced DNA: TGTGCCAGCAGCCCGCCGAGCCGTGCGACTAATGAAAAACTGTTTTTT. Its translation is CASSPPSRATNEKLFF.